This record looks at one TCR beta chain sequence and its context. Its antigen is as yet unknown. These data are taken from a study of cytomegalovirus exposure and HLA in healthy donors. The CDR3 totals 14 residues. V shed 10 bases and J shed 5 bases, with 20 bases lying between them. CDR1 and CDR2 from the germline V gene are SNHLY and FYNNEI. Study-wide points: The authors judged a highly shared variant cluster likely a sequencing artifact.

The PCR had 60 Vbeta and 13 Jbeta primers. Assay: immunoSEQ multiplex PCR; the TCRdb copy retains only in-frame clones and omits some. The sample table includes about 200,000 clones. Input material: PBMCs. This clonotype was sampled from a boy younger than 18 in good health and CMV-seronegative. This sequence joins TRBV2 and TRBJ2-5; D is possibly TRBD1 (6 bases). The CDR3 coding sequence is TGTGCCACCAAAGGGAGAGGGGGTGGCGAGACCCAGTACTTC. Translated, it gives CATKGRGGGETQYF.